These 28 T cell receptor beta chains share one sample of origin, sequenced in a study of T-cell reconstitution after alpha-beta-depleted transplantation in children. Unique molecular identifiers featured in how the TCRbeta library was prepared. Each CDR3 protein gets one entry after TCRdb re-called the PCR reads with MiXCR. The data contain about 200,000 distinct CDR3 sequences, about 6.6% of them singletons. The sequences come from PBMCs, collected before TCRalphabeta/CD19-depleted stem cell transplant. These receptors all come from a boy aged 2-9 years with acute lymphoblastic leukemia, due to receive a stem cell transplant.

Details on this clonotype: This could be a read error, since a much larger clone is one nucleotide away. This CDR3 fails to terminate in the conserved phenylalanine or tryptophan, so it likely reflects a read error. The chain joins TRBV6-1 to TRBJ1-4; a weak D match, TRBD1 (6 bases). Germline-derived CDR1 and CDR2 are MNHNS and SASEGT. The CDR3 extends over 14 amino acids. The CDR3 DNA is TGTCCCAGCAGCCGAGGACAGTCGAATGAAAAACTGTTTTGT. This sequence encodes CPSSRGQSNEKLFC.

This clonotype was observed a handful of times. The genes are TRBV7-3 and TRBJ2-2; 14 bases match TRBD2. The CDR3 is 19 amino acids. Germline V CDR1 and CDR2: SGHTA, FQGTGA. V lost 4 bases and J lost 5; bases outside the gene matches: 12. CDR3 region: CASSSIPTSGGAFTGELFF. CDR3 sequence (DNA): TGTGCCAGCAGCTCAATTCCGACTAGCGGGGGGGCCTTTACCGGGGAGCTGTTTTTT.

This clonotype was seen at least ten times. The chain joins TRBV15 to TRBJ1-3; D gene unclear. The germline V and J ends were trimmed by 7 bases and 0 bases, with 10 bases remaining between them. The CDR3 extends over 14 amino acids. From germline, CDR1 is LNHNV and CDR2 YYDKDF (reference sequence). The CDR3 coding sequence is TGTGCCACCAAACCACAGAGCTCTGGAAACACCATATATTTT. It specifies CATKPQSSGNTIYF.

A single count supports this clonotype. With a much larger clone just one base away, this may be a read error. The rearrangement joins TRBV29-1 to TRBJ1-5; maybe TRBD1 (5 bases). The germline gives CDR1 SQVTM, CDR2 ANQGSEA. V gave up 4 bases and J gave up 2 bases, with 15 bases separating them. CDR3 size: 15 residues. The CDR3 region has the DNA TGCAGCGTTGCGGGGGGGAAACGAGGCAATCAGCCCCAGCATTTT. It is translated as CSVAGGKRGNQPQHF.

The gene calls are TRBV3-1 and TRBJ1-1; D is unresolved. V was pared by 1 base and J by 2 bases, with 20 bases between. This CDR3 is built from 18 residues. Germline V gives CDR1 LGHDT, CDR2 YNNKEL (reference sequence). This CDR3 is CASSQVVGNSRFNTEAFF. The CDR3 DNA is TGTGCCAGCAGCCAAGTGGTCGGGAATTCGAGGTTTAACACTGAAGCTTTCTTT.

This clonotype was found once. In DNA, the CDR3 is TGTGCCATGGGCTCCAGTCCGAGCGCGAGGGGAGATACGCAGTATTTT. Its translation: CAMGSSPSARGDTQYF. The chain carries TRBV5-2 and TRBJ2-3; the table's D call TRBD2 went unverified against the DNA. TRBV5-2 is shown as a pseudogene. The CDR3 spans 16 residues.

This clonotype was recorded a few times. This chain uses TRBV12-3 or TRBV12-4 with TRBJ2-3; D is uncertain. The CDR3 has 16 amino acids. V was trimmed by 8 bases and J by 0 bases, leaving 18 bases between them. In DNA, the CDR3 is TGTGCCAGCCTGTCAACCCTCCCGAAAAGCACAGATACGCAGTATTTT. It encodes CASLSTLPKSTDTQYF.

This clonotype has ten or more counts. The chain couples TRBV28 to TRBJ2-1; D is possibly TRBD2 (5 bases). CDR3 length: 17 amino acids. Trimming shortened V by 5 bases and J by 9 bases, and 26 bases separated the two germline ends. Germline CDR1 reads MDHEN; CDR2 reads SYDVKM. The CDR3 loop is CASSLPSSGVAWGEQFF. The CDR3 DNA is TGTGCCAGCAGTCTACCCTCAAGCGGAGTGGCTTGGGGTGAGCAGTTCTTC.

This clonotype turned up a few times. The chain joins TRBV27 to TRBJ2-3; possibly TRBD1 or TRBD2 for D (5 bases each). This CDR3 contains 14 residues. V lost 5 bases to trimming and J lost 13 bases, with 22 bases between them. The V gene's germline CDR1 is MNHEY and CDR2 SMNVEV (reference sequence). The CDR3 sequence: CASSPLGVRDVKYF. The DNA of the CDR3 is TGTGCCAGCAGTCCCCTCGGGGTTCGGGACGTGAAGTATTTT.

A few counts support this clonotype. This chain connects TRBV7-9 to TRBJ2-3; 7 nucleotides align to TRBD1. CDR3 length equals 15 residues. Germline V CDR1 and CDR2: SEHNR, FQNEAQ (reference sequence). Trimming at V came to 1 base and at J to 2 bases, leaving 3 bases not matched to a gene. The CDR3 bases are TGTGCCAGCAGCTTAGAGGGGACAGCCACAGATACGCAGTATTTT. Translating it yields CASSLEGTATDTQYF. Supplemented by reference TRBV7-9 and TRBJ2-3, the full variable domain reads DTGVSQNPRHKITKRGQNVTFRCDPISEHNRLYWYRQTLGQGPEFLTYFQNEAQLEKSRLLSDRFSAERPKGSFSTLEIQRTEQGDSAMYLCASSLEGTATDTQYFGPGTRLTVL.

This clonotype appeared a few times. The chain is built from TRBV13 and TRBJ2-7; 9 bases align to TRBD2. Unmatched junction bases numbered 11, after V lost 5 bases and J lost 3 bases. Germline V CDR1 and CDR2: PRHDT, FYEKMQ (reference sequence). The CDR3 extends over 16 amino acids. In DNA, the CDR3 is TGTGCCAGCAGCCCCCCGGGACTAGCCGGGAACTACGAGCAGTACTTC. Encoded protein: CASSPPGLAGNYEQYF. The whole variable domain, filled in from reference TRBV13 and TRBJ2-7, reads AAGVIQSPRHLIKEKRETATLKCYPIPRHDTVYWYQQGPGQDPQFLISFYEKMQSDKGSIPDRFSAQQFSDYHSELNMSSLELGDSALYFCASSPPGLAGNYEQYFGPGTRLTVT.

This clonotype has at least ten counts. The chain links TRBV4-3 to TRBJ2-3, with TRBD2 matching over 10 bases. V dropped 1 base and J dropped 5; count of bases not matched to a gene: 3. The CDR3 has 15 amino acids. Germline CDR1 and CDR2: LGHNA and YSLEER. This CDR3 reads CASSQGERGGDTQYF. Here the CDR3 DNA reads TGCGCCAGCAGCCAAGGGGAGCGGGGGGGAGATACGCAGTATTTT.

This clonotype was found many times. V usage is TRBV29-1 and J usage is TRBJ1-1, with TRBD1 matching over 7 bases. This CDR3 has 13 residues. Per germline, CDR1 SQVTM and CDR2 ANQGSEA. Germline trimming cut 0 bases from V and 8 bases from J; bases unmatched to any gene: 6. CDR3 loop: CSVEDRGRSEAFF. CDR3 sequence (DNA): TGCAGCGTTGAAGATAGGGGGCGATCGGAAGCTTTCTTT. Full variable domain (remainder filled in from reference TRBV29-1 and TRBJ1-1): SAVISQKPSRDICQRGTSLTIQCQVDSQVTMMFWYRQQPGQSLTLIATANQGSEATYESGFVIDKFPISRPNLTFSTLTVSNMSPEDSSIYLCSVEDRGRSEAFFGQGTRLTVV.

Ten or more counts support this clonotype. For the CDR3, the DNA is TGCAGTGCTACGGGACTAGCGCCAGTGGACGAGCAGTACTTC. This sequence encodes CSATGLAPVDEQYF. This chain uses TRBV20-1 with TRBJ2-7; 10 bases line up with TRBD2. J was trimmed by 5 bases and V by 4 bases; bases with no gene match: 8. Germline V gives CDR1 DFQATT, CDR2 SNEGSKA (reference sequence). The CDR3 has 14 residues.

The chain joins TRBV24-1 to TRBJ2-7; D is tentatively TRBD1 or TRBD2 (6 bases each). The V gene's germline CDR1 is KGHDR and CDR2 SFDVKD. The CDR3 runs 12 residues. V lost 7 bases to trimming and J lost 5 bases, with 11 bases between them. The CDR3 bases are TGTGCCACCAGCGGTGGGGGGCACGAGCAGTACTTC. The encoded protein is CATSGGGHEQYF.

This clonotype came up many times. This rearrangement joins TRBV5-1 to TRBJ2-2, with a weak D call TRBD2 (6 bases). CDR3 length: 13 residues. The ends were cut back, 1 base at V and 6 bases at J, with 7 bases in the middle. The germline gives CDR1 SGHRS, CDR2 YFSETQ. Here the CDR3 reads CASSLRLAGELFF. CDR3 sequence (DNA): TGCGCCAGCAGCTTGCGACTAGCCGGGGAGCTGTTTTTT.

Relative to its sample, this clonotype is medium-sized. The chain employs TRBV27 and TRBJ2-2; 9 positions match TRBD1. V dropped 8 bases and J dropped 3; count of bases not matched to a gene: 1. The CDR3 covers 13 residues. Per the germline V gene, CDR1 is MNHEY and CDR2 is SMNVEV (reference sequence). The CDR3 sequence is CASRTGDTGELFF. In DNA, the CDR3 is TGTGCCAGCCGGACAGGGGACACCGGGGAGCTGTTTTTT.

This clonotype has just a few counts. This rearrangement joins TRBV5-6 to TRBJ1-3; TRBD1 agrees at 7 bases. CDR1 and CDR2 from the germline V gene are SGHDT and YYEEEE. J was trimmed by 0 bases and V by 1 base; bases with no gene match: 4. This CDR3 has 16 amino acids. The CDR3 protein is CASSLLDRVSGNTIYF. The CDR3 nucleotides are TGTGCCAGCAGCTTGCTCGACAGGGTCTCTGGAAACACCATATATTTT.

This clonotype was seen repeatedly, ten times or more. The J gene is TRBJ2-1, the V gene TRBV3-1, with 9 bases aligning to TRBD2. The CDR3 is made up of 17 amino acids. After removal of 0 bases from V and 4 bases from J, the junction contained 7 bases not matched to a gene. Looked up from germline, CDR1 is LGHDT and CDR2 is YNNKEL (reference sequence). The CDR3 spells CASSQDLLAGLYNEQFF. As DNA, the CDR3 is TGTGCCAGCAGCCAAGATCTCCTAGCGGGATTGTACAATGAGCAGTTCTTC.

The sample holds many counts of this clonotype. The V gene is TRBV11-2, the J gene TRBJ2-3; D possibly corresponds to TRBD2 (7 bases). The germline V gene encodes CDR1 SGHAT and CDR2 FQNNGV. The V end lost 7 bases, the J end lost 6 bases, and 17 bases lay between the germline ends. The CDR3 length is 14 residues. The chain's CDR3 is CASNRGGRGDTQYF. CDR3 DNA: TGTGCCAGCAACCGCGGGGGCAGGGGTGATACGCAGTATTTT. The full variable domain, its missing parts supplied by reference TRBV11-2 and TRBJ2-3, is EAGVAQSPRYKIIEKRQSVAFWCNPISGHATLYWYQQILGQGPKLLIQFQNNGVVDDSQLPKDRFSAERLKGVDSTLKIQPAKLEDSAVYLCASNRGGRGDTQYFGPGTRLTVL.

J is TRBJ1-2 and V is TRBV5-4; D gene uncertain. This CDR3 is built from 15 residues. Trimming stripped 0 bases from V and 4 bases from J, with 13 bases between. The V gene's germline CDR1 is SGHNT and CDR2 YYREEE (reference sequence). This CDR3 is CASSLATRKFYGYTF. For the CDR3, the DNA is TGTGCCAGCAGCTTGGCTACTAGAAAGTTCTATGGCTACACCTTC.

This clonotype was seen repeatedly, ten times or more. The chain joins TRBV7-2 to TRBJ2-7; D might be TRBD2 (6 bases). Trimming shortened V by 3 bases and J by 1 base, and 16 bases separated the two germline ends. This CDR3 contains 16 residues. Germline-derived CDR1 and CDR2 are SGHTA and FQGNSA. The CDR3 bases are TGTGCCAGCAGCTTCCAGTCCGGGACTCCTTCCTACGAGCAGTACTTC. Translating gives CASSFQSGTPSYEQYF.

This clonotype was seen at least ten times. V usage is TRBV29-1 and J usage is TRBJ2-6; 10 nucleotides agree with TRBD1. CDR1 and CDR2 (germline): SQVTM, ANQGSEA. This CDR3 has 17 residues. After removal of 0 bases from V and 4 bases from J, the junction contained 6 bases not matched to a gene. CDR3 loop: CSVEERDRGSGANVLTF. In DNA form, the CDR3 reads TGCAGCGTTGAAGAGCGGGACAGGGGTTCCGGGGCCAACGTCCTGACTTTC.

The sample holds many counts of this clonotype. The rearrangement links TRBV29-1 to TRBJ2-5; possibly TRBD1 or TRBD2 for D (5 bases each). With 6 bases removed from V and 7 bases from J, the gap between germline ends came to 15 bases. The CDR3 sequence is 12 residues long. Germline lookup yields CDR1 SQVTM and CDR2 ANQGSEA. The DNA for the CDR3 is TGCAGCGTCATGGGGGAGAGGAGGACCCAGTACTTC. Its protein product is CSVMGERRTQYF.

This clonotype was detected many times. The genes are TRBV7-8 and TRBJ2-7; the D call may be TRBD1 or TRBD2 (5 bases each). This CDR3 has 18 amino acids. The V gene lost 5 bases and the J gene lost 12 bases, with 35 bases spanning the gap. Germline values: CDR1 SGHVS, CDR2 FQNEAQ. The CDR3 reads CASSGTGTDRKKDRRGYF. DNA of the CDR3: TGTGCCAGCAGCGGAACCGGGACCGATCGCAAGAAGGATAGAAGAGGGTACTTC.

The rearrangement links TRBV7-2 to TRBJ1-4; perhaps TRBD1 as D (6 bases). The CDR3 sequence is 17 residues long. The V end was cut by 5 bases, the J end by 2 bases, with 18 bases between. Germline CDR1 reads SGHTA; CDR2 reads FQGNSA. Here the CDR3 reads CASSLQPGAGTNEKLFF. CDR3 sequence (DNA): TGTGCCAGCAGCCTCCAACCGGGGGCTGGCACTAATGAAAAACTGTTTTTT.

The genes are TRBV5-5 and TRBJ2-7, with TRBD2 matching over 11 bases. The V segment lost 4 bases and the J segment 6 bases; nucleotides outside the gene matches: 9. This CDR3 contains 15 residues. Per germline, CDR1 SGHKS and CDR2 YYEKEE (reference sequence). CDR3 residues: CASSGGLAGGSEQYF. The DNA of the CDR3 is TGTGCCAGCAGCGGCGGGCTAGCGGGAGGTAGCGAGCAGTACTTC. Looking up the rest from reference TRBV5-5 and TRBJ2-7 gives the full variable domain: DAGVTQSPTHLIKTRGQQVTLRCSPISGHKSVSWYQQVLGQGPQFIFQYYEKEERGRGNFPDRFSARQFPNYSSELNVNALLLGDSALYLCASSGGLAGGSEQYFGPGTRLTVT.

This clonotype was found many times. The CDR3 DNA follows: TGTGCCAGCAGCTTTCACGGGAGAAGGACCTACGAGCAGTACTTC. Translated, it gives CASSFHGRRTYEQYF. This chain joins TRBV7-2 and TRBJ2-7; weak D call: TRBD2 (6 bases). CDR1 SGHTA and CDR2 FQGNSA come from the germline V gene. The length of the CDR3 is 15 residues. Trimming took off 3 bases at V and 2 bases at J, with 14 bases between the two ends.